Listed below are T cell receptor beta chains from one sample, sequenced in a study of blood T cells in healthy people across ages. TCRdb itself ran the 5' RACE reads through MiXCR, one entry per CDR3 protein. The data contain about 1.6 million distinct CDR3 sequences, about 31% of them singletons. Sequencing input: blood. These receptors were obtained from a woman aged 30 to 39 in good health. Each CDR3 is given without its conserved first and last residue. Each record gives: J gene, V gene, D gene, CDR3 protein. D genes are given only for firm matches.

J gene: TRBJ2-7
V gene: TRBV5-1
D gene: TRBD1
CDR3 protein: ASSFAGTAPYEQY

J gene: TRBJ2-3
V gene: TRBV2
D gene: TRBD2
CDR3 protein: ASSIAGKSTDTQY

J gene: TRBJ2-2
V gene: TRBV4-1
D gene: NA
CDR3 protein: ASSQEASNQRELF

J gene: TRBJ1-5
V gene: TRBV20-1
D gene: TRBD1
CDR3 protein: SAREGGNGQPQH

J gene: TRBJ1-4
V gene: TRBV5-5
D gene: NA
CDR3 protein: ASSLSYRATNEKLF

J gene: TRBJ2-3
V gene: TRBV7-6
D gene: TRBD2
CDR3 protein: ASAVGREAHGTQY

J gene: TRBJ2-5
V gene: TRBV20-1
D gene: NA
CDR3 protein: SAKELGRLQETQY

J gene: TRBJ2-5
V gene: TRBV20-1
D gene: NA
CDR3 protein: SLDGGETQY

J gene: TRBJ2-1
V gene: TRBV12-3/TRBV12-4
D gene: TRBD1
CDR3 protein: ASSLPQGNNEQF

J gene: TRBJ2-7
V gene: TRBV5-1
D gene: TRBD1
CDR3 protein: ASSFLPSPGQSSYEQY

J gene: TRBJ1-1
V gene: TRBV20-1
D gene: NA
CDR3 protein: SARLPRGDTEAF

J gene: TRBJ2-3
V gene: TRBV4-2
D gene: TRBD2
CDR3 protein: AGSQTSGRTDTQY

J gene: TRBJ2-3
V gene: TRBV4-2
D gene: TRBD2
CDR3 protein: ASSQELGTSGGIRLSDTQY

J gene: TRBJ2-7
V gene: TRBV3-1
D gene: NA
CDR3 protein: ASSLLDSDEQY

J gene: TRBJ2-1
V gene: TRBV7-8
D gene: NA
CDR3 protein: ASSLGATRDHEQF

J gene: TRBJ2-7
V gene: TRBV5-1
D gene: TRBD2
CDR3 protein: ASRPLGLADAYEQY

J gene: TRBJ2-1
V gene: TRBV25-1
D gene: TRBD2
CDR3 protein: ASSPLAGVWGNEQF

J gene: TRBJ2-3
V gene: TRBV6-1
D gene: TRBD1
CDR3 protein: ASNPNRGDTQY

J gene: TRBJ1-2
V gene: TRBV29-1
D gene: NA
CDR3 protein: SVEPGLLSGGYT

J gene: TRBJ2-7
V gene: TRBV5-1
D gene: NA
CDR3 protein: ASSQSPYEQY

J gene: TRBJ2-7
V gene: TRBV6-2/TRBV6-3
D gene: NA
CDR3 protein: ASSSRAPGEQY

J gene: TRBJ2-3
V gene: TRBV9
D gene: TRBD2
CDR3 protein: ASSVGPGLAGITDTQY

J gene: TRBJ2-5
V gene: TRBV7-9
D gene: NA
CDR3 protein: ASSLTLRGQETQY

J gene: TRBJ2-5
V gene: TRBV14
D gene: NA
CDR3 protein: ASSPIAVWVTQY

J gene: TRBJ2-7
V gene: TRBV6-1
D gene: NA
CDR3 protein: ASSERWLGSYEQY

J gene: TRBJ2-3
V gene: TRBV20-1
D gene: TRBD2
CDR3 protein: SARGERGASTDTQY

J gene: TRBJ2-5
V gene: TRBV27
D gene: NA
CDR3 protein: ASSYRVGEVQETQY

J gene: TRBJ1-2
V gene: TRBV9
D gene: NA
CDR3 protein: ASSLLDDGYT

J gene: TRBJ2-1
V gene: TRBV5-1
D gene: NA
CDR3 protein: ASSYGERIGNEQF

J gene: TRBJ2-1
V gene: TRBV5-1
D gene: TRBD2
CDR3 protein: ASSESSGYNEQF

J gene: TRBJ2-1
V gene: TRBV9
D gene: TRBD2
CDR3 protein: ASSNELASYRNEQF

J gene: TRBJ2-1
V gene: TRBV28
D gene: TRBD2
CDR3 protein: ASITSGSYNEQF

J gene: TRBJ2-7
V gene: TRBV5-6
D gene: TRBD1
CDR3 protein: ASSSWTGTYEQY

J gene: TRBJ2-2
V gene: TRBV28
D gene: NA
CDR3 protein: ASQGIAGELF

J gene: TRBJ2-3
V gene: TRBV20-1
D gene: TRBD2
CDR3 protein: SARDYPSGGADTQY

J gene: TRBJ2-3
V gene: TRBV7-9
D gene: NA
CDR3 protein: ASSPRKGGGADTQY

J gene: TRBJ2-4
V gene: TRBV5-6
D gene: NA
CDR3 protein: ASNHRSGKNIQY

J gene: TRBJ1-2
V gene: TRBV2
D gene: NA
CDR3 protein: ASSSITRQDVNYGYT

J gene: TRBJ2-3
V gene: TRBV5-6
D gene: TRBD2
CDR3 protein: ASSRPLGAGVGDTQY

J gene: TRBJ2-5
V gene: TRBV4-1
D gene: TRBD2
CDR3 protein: ASAQRDTETQY

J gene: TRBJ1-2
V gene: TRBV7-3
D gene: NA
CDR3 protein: ASSPGGLGGYT